The 13 T cell receptor beta chains below all came from one sample that was sequenced in a study of cytomegalovirus exposure and HLA in healthy donors. Amplification used 60 Vbeta primers and 13 Jbeta primers. The data were produced by immunoSEQ multiplex PCR, yet TCRdb's version contains in-frame clones alone and is incomplete. The sample consists of roughly 99,000 clones, around three quarters of them appearing once. Sequences were obtained from PBMCs. These receptors were collected from a male donor in good health and CMV-seropositive.

This clone showed up just a few times. The CDR3 here is CASSSGGSGTEAFF. For the CDR3, the DNA is TGTGCCAGCAGTTCTGGGGGGTCGGGCACTGAAGCTTTCTTT. The rearrangement joins TRBV28 to TRBJ1-1; maybe TRBD1 (5 bases). Germline V gene sequence: CDR1 MDHEN, CDR2 SYDVKM. The V end was cut by 4 bases, the J end by 4 bases, with 13 bases between. The CDR3 extends over 14 amino acids.

This clone occurred a few times. V and J are TRBV30 and TRBJ1-5; 11 nucleotides align to TRBD1. The CDR3 runs to 14 residues. V lost 3 bases to trimming and J lost 4 bases; unmatched junction nucleotides: 2. Germline CDR1 reads GTSNPN; CDR2 reads SVGIG (reference sequence). CDR3 in DNA: TGTGCCTGGAGGGGGACAGGGGGGAATCAGCCCCAGCATTTT. Protein product: CAWRGTGGNQPQHF.

This chain links TRBV19 with TRBJ1-1; TRBD1 agrees at 8 bases. CDR1 is LNHDA, CDR2 SQIVND, per germline (reference sequence). J gave up 0 bases and V 11 bases, and 14 bases lay outside the gene matches. CDR3 length: 16 amino acids. The DNA of the CDR3 is TGTGCCTGCTCGGGGGCAGGGGGCGGGATGAACACTGAAGCTTTCTTT. It codes for CACSGAGGGMNTEAFF. Using reference TRBV19 and TRBJ1-1 for the parts outside the CDR3, the full variable domain is DGGITQSPKYLFRKEGQNVTLSCEQNLNHDAMYWYRQDPGQGLRLIYYSQIVNDFQKGDIAEGYSVSREKKESFPLTVTSAQKNPTAFYLCACSGAGGGMNTEAFFGQGTRLTVV.

This clone occurred a few times. This chain connects TRBV27 to TRBJ2-7; 8 bases are shared with TRBD1. Trimming removed 5 bases from V and 5 bases from J; junction bases left unmatched: 8. Germline CDR1 MNHEY, CDR2 SMNVEV (reference sequence). The CDR3 is 14 amino acids. The CDR3 DNA reads TGTGCCAGCAGTCCCCAGGGGGCGAATAACGAGCAGTACTTC. Its protein is CASSPQGANNEQYF.

V is TRBV13 and J is TRBJ2-7; a weak D match, TRBD1 (6 bases). Germline CDR1 is PRHDT and CDR2 is FYEKMQ (reference sequence). V was pared by 3 bases and J by 2 bases, with 11 bases between. This CDR3 is built from 14 residues. CDR3 loop: CASSFPGTPYEQYF. For the CDR3, the DNA is TGTGCCAGCAGCTTCCCCGGGACACCCTACGAGCAGTACTTC.

This clone was detected once. DNA for the CDR3: TGTGCCAGCACGCAGGGACAGGAGTCTGGAAACACCATATATTTT. Translation gives CASTQGQESGNTIYF. This chain connects TRBV9 to TRBJ1-3; 8 nucleotides line up with TRBD1. Germline V lookup: CDR1 SGDLS, CDR2 YYNGEE. J gave up 1 base and V 6 bases, and 6 bases lay outside the gene matches. This CDR3 is built from 15 residues. Full variable domain (outside the CDR3, taken from reference TRBV9 and TRBJ1-3): DSGVTQTPKHLITATGQRVTLRCSPRSGDLSVYWYQQSLDQGLQFLIQYYNGEERAKGNILERFSAQQFPDLHSELNLSSLELGDSALYFCASTQGQESGNTIYFGEGSWLTVV.

This sequence joins TRBV5-8 and TRBJ1-2; D is uncertain. The V gene lost 4 bases and the J gene lost 2 bases, with 21 bases spanning the gap. The V gene's germline CDR1 is SGHTS and CDR2 YDEGEE. The CDR3 has 17 amino acids. The CDR3 region has the DNA TGTGCCAGCAGCAGCTTGGTTTTTGGGCATTCGAACTATGGCTACACCTTC. Protein: CASSSLVFGHSNYGYTF.

The chain employs TRBV2 and TRBJ1-3; D is ambiguous. Per the germline V gene, CDR1 is SNHLY and CDR2 is FYNNEI. This CDR3 has 12 residues. Trimming cost V 6 bases and J 3 bases, with 6 bases left between them. CDR3 nucleotides: TGTGCCAGCAGGAGGGTTGGAAACACCATATATTTT. This codes for CASRRVGNTIYF.

The chain links TRBV9 to TRBJ2-1, with 8 bases that match TRBD2. There are 16 residues in the CDR3. Germline V gene lookup returns CDR1 SGDLS and CDR2 YYNGEE. The ends lost 4 bases at V and 6 bases at J; junction bases unmatched: 12. The CDR3 DNA reads TGTGCCAGCAGCTACCCGGCAAGCGGGGGCCTCAATGAGCAGTTCTTC. Amino acids: CASSYPASGGLNEQFF.

The V gene is TRBV7-2, the J gene TRBJ1-1, with a possible D match to TRBD1 (5 bases). V was trimmed by 2 bases and J by 4 bases, leaving 17 bases between them. CDR3 size: 16 residues. Germline CDR1 SGHTA, CDR2 FQGNSA. The CDR3 nucleotides are TGTGCCAGCAGCTTACTTCCTCAGGGCGGGGGCACTGAAGCTTTCTTT. Its translation: CASSLLPQGGGTEAFF.

The V and J genes are TRBV7-2 and TRBJ2-5; 9 bases align to TRBD2. J gave up 4 bases and V 1 base, and 7 bases lay outside the gene matches. Germline-derived CDR1 and CDR2 are SGHTA and FQGNSA. The CDR3 has 16 amino acids. The CDR3 loop reads CASSLDPGGGAETQYF. DNA for the CDR3: TGTGCCAGCAGCTTAGACCCCGGCGGGGGGGCAGAGACCCAGTACTTC.

This sequence joins TRBV2 and TRBJ2-2, with 7 bases identical to TRBD1. Trimming removed 6 bases from V and 4 bases from J; junction bases left unmatched: 5. The CDR3 is 14 amino acids. From germline, CDR1 is SNHLY and CDR2 FYNNEI. DNA of the CDR3: TGTGCCAGCAGCCCGGGACAGTCCACCGGGGAGCTGTTTTTT. It translates to CASSPGQSTGELFF. The entire variable domain, with the rest obtained from reference TRBV2 and TRBJ2-2, is as follows: EPEVTQTPSHQVTQMGQEVILRCVPISNHLYFYWYRQILGQKVEFLVSFYNNEISEKSEIFDDQFSVERPDGSNFTLKIRSTKLEDSAMYFCASSPGQSTGELFFGEGSRLTVL.

The chain uses TRBV9 and TRBJ1-1; a weak D match, TRBD1 (5 bases). CDR1 is SGDLS, CDR2 YYNGEE, per germline. With 0 bases removed from V and 4 bases from J, the gap between germline ends came to 13 bases. The CDR3 is 15 amino acids. CDR3 in amino acids: CASSVDSGRVTEAFF. The CDR3 region has the DNA TGTGCCAGCAGCGTAGATTCAGGGCGCGTCACTGAAGCTTTCTTT.